A single sample is the source of the 6 T cell receptor beta chains below, sequenced in a study of blood T cell repertoires in COVID-19. Data came from immunoSEQ multiplex PCR; TCRdb stores just in-frame clones and leaves some out. The profile shows hundreds of thousands of clones, roughly 85% of them singletons. Sequenced input: PBMCs or T cells enriched from blood (not recorded which). The receptors stem from a man in his forties or fifties who had been exposed to COVID-19.

This chain links TRBV11-3 with TRBJ2-5; 7 nucleotides line up with TRBD1. This CDR3 spans 13 amino acids. Unmatched junction bases numbered 4, after V lost 5 bases and J lost 4 bases. The germline gives CDR1 SGHNT, CDR2 YENEEA. The CDR3 sequence is CASSPQGTETQYF. CDR3 in DNA: TGTGCCAGCAGCCCACAGGGGACAGAGACCCAGTACTTC.

This chain links TRBV10-1 with TRBJ1-1, with D hard to call. The V end lost 6 bases, the J end lost 8 bases, and 4 bases lay between the germline ends. This CDR3 has 9 residues. CDR1 is WNHNN and CDR2 is SYGVQD in the germline V gene (reference sequence). The CDR3 DNA is TGCGCCAGCAGCCTGGAAGCTTTCTTT. Its protein is CASSLEAFF.

The genes are TRBV12-3 or TRBV12-4 and TRBJ1-1; D is perhaps TRBD1 (5 bases). V gave up 7 bases and J gave up 4 bases, with 13 bases separating them. The CDR3 runs 13 residues. For the CDR3, the DNA is TGTGCCAGCACTCTAGGTAGGGGCACTGAAGCTTTCTTT. Amino acids: CASTLGRGTEAFF.

This clone came up a few times. The chain carries TRBV10-3 and TRBJ2-3, with D hard to call. The CDR3 runs to 12 residues. Trimming pared 11 bases from V and 2 bases from J, leaving 11 bases between. CDR1 and CDR2 from the germline V gene are ENHRY and SYGVKD. The CDR3 loop is CALGGSTDTQYF. The CDR3 coding sequence is TGTGCCCTAGGTGGGTCCACAGATACGCAGTATTTT.

This clone was recorded a few times. This rearrangement joins TRBV3-1 (or the pseudogene TRBV3-2) to TRBJ1-2; D is unresolved. The germline gives CDR1 LGHDT, CDR2 YNNKEL (reference sequence). The CDR3 is 12 residues long. V lost 6 bases, J lost 7 bases, and 12 bases lay in between. The CDR3 nucleotides are TGTGCCAGCAGAATCGCGGGCGGTGGCTACACCTTC. Residues: CASRIAGGGYTF.

The V and J genes are TRBV5-5 and TRBJ2-5; 7 bases fit TRBD2. V shed 1 base, J shed 5 bases, and the junction held 5 bases outside the gene matches. The germline V gene has CDR1 SGHKS and CDR2 YYEKEE (reference sequence). CDR3 size: 14 residues. CDR3 residues: CASSLSGRVETQYF. CDR3 nucleotides: TGTGCCAGCAGCTTGTCAGGGAGGGTGGAGACCCAGTACTTC. The whole variable domain, remainder taken from reference TRBV5-5 and TRBJ2-5, is DAGVTQSPTHLIKTRGQQVTLRCSPISGHKSVSWYQQVLGQGPQFIFQYYEKEERGRGNFPDRFSARQFPNYSSELNVNALLLGDSALYLCASSLSGRVETQYFGPGTRLLVL.